The rows below give T cell receptor beta chains drawn from one sample of a study of monozygotic twins with inflammatory bowel disease. Using the 5' RACE reads, TCRdb records one entry per CDR3 protein without DNA. The sample data list under 200,000 distinct CDR3 sequences. The sequenced sample consisted of blood. The receptors derive from a human donor with ulcerative colitis or Crohn's disease, or a healthy co-twin of an affected twin (not recorded which). The CDR3 runs from the conserved cysteine through the conserved F or W. Fields, in order: CDR3 length, J gene, V gene, CDR3 protein.

length: 16; J: TRBJ2-2; V: TRBV5-1; CDR3: CASSSQGGRITGELFF
length: 14; J: TRBJ1-3; V: TRBV20-1; CDR3: CSAQGNRGGNTIYF
length: 14; J: TRBJ2-5; V: TRBV12-3/TRBV12-4; CDR3: CASTRQVGQETQYF
length: 12; J: TRBJ2-7; V: TRBV7-3; CDR3: CASSSPGNEQYF
length: 15; J: TRBJ2-5; V: TRBV6-1; CDR3: CASSPGQRSGETQYF
length: 19; J: TRBJ2-1; V: TRBV2; CDR3: CASRGFPAGLAGGPEWQFF
length: 17; J: TRBJ2-6; V: TRBV12-3/TRBV12-4; CDR3: CASSRGTGRSGANVLTF
length: 17; J: TRBJ1-1; V: TRBV9; CDR3: CASSVGIQALGDTEAFF
length: 15; J: TRBJ2-6; V: TRBV12-3/TRBV12-4; CDR3: CATSSPSSGANVLTF
length: 13; J: TRBJ2-5; V: TRBV7-9; CDR3: CASSFTAGETQYF
length: 15; J: TRBJ2-1; V: TRBV9; CDR3: CASSILAGGRSEQFF
length: 15; J: TRBJ2-1; V: TRBV7-9; CDR3: CASRDRDRSYNEQFF
length: 14; J: TRBJ2-2; V: TRBV5-1; CDR3: CATGNQQGTGELFF
length: 15; J: TRBJ1-6; V: TRBV6-5; CDR3: CASRYGTGMDSPLHF
length: 13; J: TRBJ1-2; V: TRBV20-1; CDR3: CSASPGLEDRYTF
length: 14; J: TRBJ1-2; V: TRBV7-2; CDR3: CASSLGPGGNGYTF
length: 15; J: TRBJ2-1; V: TRBV7-9; CDR3: CASSLAGRERYEQFF
length: 13; J: TRBJ2-7; V: TRBV20-1; CDR3: CSASPGTLYEQYF
length: 14; J: TRBJ2-3; V: TRBV6-1; CDR3: CASLRGGDTDTQYF
length: 14; J: TRBJ2-1; V: TRBV2; CDR3: CASRELLDSNEQFF
length: 13; J: TRBJ1-2; V: TRBV6-1; CDR3: CASSEGDRVGYTF
length: 12; J: TRBJ2-7; V: TRBV30; CDR3: CASSGGRNEQYF
length: 15; J: TRBJ2-1; V: TRBV20-1; CDR3: CSARLRDKGVWEQFF
length: 13; J: TRBJ2-2; V: TRBV20-1; CDR3: CSVWRESHGELFF
length: 12; J: TRBJ2-5; V: TRBV28; CDR3: CASGTGPASQYF
length: 15; J: TRBJ2-5; V: TRBV24-1; CDR3: CATSDTQGGKETQYF
length: 15; J: TRBJ2-7; V: TRBV20-1; CDR3: CSARDVAGGPYEQYF
length: 20; J: TRBJ1-5; V: TRBV27; CDR3: CASSPRIPGQGTRFNQPQHF
length: 16; J: TRBJ2-5; V: TRBV5-1; CDR3: CASSLQYPSYQETQYF
length: 15; J: TRBJ1-3; V: TRBV6-1; CDR3: CASSSTRQHGNTIYF
length: 13; J: TRBJ2-7; V: TRBV18; CDR3: CASSPGSPYEQYF
length: 13; J: TRBJ1-1; V: TRBV5-1; CDR3: CASSLGTALEAFF
length: 17; J: TRBJ2-2; V: TRBV18; CDR3: CASSPRSGTVNTGELFF
length: 14; J: TRBJ1-2; V: TRBV6-1; CDR3: CASRVTQGNYGYTF
length: 13; J: TRBJ2-3; V: TRBV7-9; CDR3: CASSSGSTDTQYF
length: 16; J: TRBJ1-2; V: TRBV6-9; CDR3: CASQIIRDRGPYGYTF
length: 16; J: TRBJ2-2; V: TRBV5-1; CDR3: CASSLAGTSNTGELFF
length: 12; J: TRBJ2-7; V: TRBV28; CDR3: CASSPLGYEQYF
length: 18; J: TRBJ1-5; V: TRBV27; CDR3: CASSLSGRGPYSNQPQHF
length: 14; J: TRBJ2-7; V: TRBV27; CDR3: CASSPGTSLHEQYF
length: 13; J: TRBJ2-5; V: TRBV12-3/TRBV12-4; CDR3: CASSFLTWETQYF
length: 19; J: TRBJ2-1; V: TRBV11-2; CDR3: CASSSQRGLVAGVYNEQFF
length: 15; J: TRBJ1-5; V: TRBV9; CDR3: CASSVGPDSNQPQHF
length: 15; J: TRBJ2-2; V: TRBV18; CDR3: CASSPQQGITGELFF
length: 16; J: TRBJ1-3; V: TRBV6-1; CDR3: CASSEDGGFSGNTIYF
length: 15; J: TRBJ2-4; V: TRBV19; CDR3: CASSPVVSAKNIQYF
length: 15; J: TRBJ2-1; V: TRBV5-1; CDR3: CASSLEDRAYNEQFF
length: 18; J: TRBJ2-3; V: TRBV24-1; CDR3: CATSGHPGLAGTTDTQYF
length: 17; J: TRBJ1-5; V: TRBV5-6; CDR3: CASSLSLIGDSNQPQHF
length: 13; J: TRBJ2-7; V: TRBV15; CDR3: CATSRFRAHEQYF
length: 16; J: TRBJ1-4; V: TRBV4-1; CDR3: CASSQVRGGTNEKLFF
length: 17; J: TRBJ1-4; V: TRBV6-2/TRBV6-3; CDR3: CASSYSSSRRYNEKLFF
length: 13; J: TRBJ2-7; V: TRBV29-1; CDR3: CSVESAVSYEQYF
length: 14; J: TRBJ2-2; V: TRBV18; CDR3: CASSPESNTGELFF
length: 16; J: TRBJ2-3; V: TRBV7-9; CDR3: CASSSLTGPSTDTQYF
length: 14; J: TRBJ2-2; V: TRBV4-3; CDR3: CASSQDGRAGELFF
length: 15; J: TRBJ2-2; V: TRBV28; CDR3: CASSFAGRAAGELFF